These 27 T cell receptor beta chains came from one sample sequenced in a study of cytomegalovirus exposure and HLA in healthy donors. PCR used 60 Vbeta primers and 13 Jbeta primers. Clones were read by immunoSEQ multiplex PCR, and TCRdb kept only the in-frame ones, dropping some. This table has over 70,000 clones, less than 80% appearing once. Specimen: PBMCs. The receptors come from a man younger than 40 in good health and CMV-seropositive.

The chain links TRBV19 to TRBJ2-3, with 8 bases that match TRBD2. The J segment lost 6 bases and the V segment lost 4 bases, leaving 9 bases of the junction unmatched. The CDR3 loop spans 15 amino acids. The V gene's germline CDR1 is LNHDA and CDR2 SQIVND (reference sequence). DNA of the CDR3: TGTGCCAGTAGTACTTCCGGGACTAGAGGCGATACGCAGTATTTT. Protein product: CASSTSGTRGDTQYF.

A note on this clone: At one end, the junction sequence differs from germline, possibly due to a read error. The J gene is TRBJ1-2, the V gene TRBV30; D ambiguous. There are 13 residues in the CDR3. Germline V gene data show CDR1 as GTSNPN and CDR2 as SVGIG (reference sequence). CDR3 amino acids: CAWSPGRGSGYPF. The CDR3 region has the DNA TGTGCCTGGAGCCCCGGGCGAGGGTCTGGCTACCCCTTC.

A few counts support this clone. The rearrangement links TRBV29-1 to TRBJ1-2; 8 positions match TRBD1. The CDR3 spans 11 residues. CDR1 is SQVTM and CDR2 is ANQGSEA in the germline V gene. Trimming took 7 bases from V and 7 from J; bases not matched to a gene: 5. The DNA for the CDR3 is TGCAGCGCTAACAGGGGGGGTGGCTACACCTTC. Protein: CSANRGGGYTF.

The chain's CDR3 is CASSPDRGEKYF. CDR3 bases: TGTGCCAGCAGTCCCGACAGGGGAGAGAAGTACTTC. The genes are TRBV6-5 and TRBJ2-7; 8 bases match TRBD1. Germline CDR1 MNHEY, CDR2 SVGAGI. This CDR3 is 12 amino acids long. Unmatched junction bases numbered 8, after V lost 5 bases and J lost 11 bases.

V is TRBV7-2 and J is TRBJ2-2; D may be TRBD2 (6 bases). The CDR3 totals 14 residues. Germline-derived CDR1 and CDR2 are SGHTA and FQGNSA. Trimming pared 6 bases from V and 6 bases from J, leaving 14 bases between. In DNA, the CDR3 is TGTGCCAGCAGGACCGGGAGCTCGGCCGGGGAGCTGTTTTTT. It translates to CASRTGSSAGELFF. The whole variable domain, remainder taken from reference TRBV7-2 and TRBJ2-2, is GAGVSQSPSNKVTEKGKDVELRCDPISGHTALYWYRQSLGQGLEFLIYFQGNSAPDKSGLPSDRFSAERTGGSVSTLTIQRTQQEDSAVYLCASRTGSSAGELFFGEGSRLTVL.

The chain couples TRBV7-9 to TRBJ1-5, with D tentatively TRBD1 (5 bases). The V gene lost 5 bases and the J gene lost 12 bases, with 14 bases spanning the gap. The CDR3 sequence is 12 residues long. Per germline, CDR1 SEHNR and CDR2 FQNEAQ (reference sequence). CDR3 nucleotide sequence: TGTGCCAGCAGCGCCACAGGTTTGGGCCAGCATTTT. Translation: CASSATGLGQHF.

This sequence joins TRBV2 and TRBJ1-2; possible D gene TRBD1, 5 bases. This CDR3 contains 15 residues. CDR1 and CDR2 from the germline V gene are SNHLY and FYNNEI. The ends were cut back, 4 bases at V and 7 bases at J, with 19 bases in the middle. The CDR3 nucleotides read TGTGCCAGCAGTGGGGCAGGGAATGTTCTGGGTGGCTACACCTTC. It translates to CASSGAGNVLGGYTF.

The V gene is TRBV5-1, the J gene TRBJ1-1; D gene uncertain. Germline V gives CDR1 SGHRS, CDR2 YFSETQ. This CDR3 is built from 14 residues. Trimming shortened V by 5 bases and J by 0 bases, and 11 bases separated the two germline ends. The CDR3 region has the DNA TGCGCCAGCAGAACTCACGCCATGAACACTGAAGCTTTCTTT. This sequence encodes CASRTHAMNTEAFF.

J is TRBJ2-2 and V is TRBV5-1, with 9 bases lining up with TRBD2. The V gene end was trimmed by 4 bases and the J gene end by 6 bases; junction bases not matched to a gene: 13. The germline gives CDR1 SGHRS, CDR2 YFSETQ. This CDR3 is built from 17 residues. CDR3 sequence reads: CASSLAGWDPPAGELFF. The CDR3 DNA is TGCGCCAGCAGCCTAGCGGGGTGGGACCCACCGGCCGGGGAGCTGTTTTTT.

The chain's CDR3 is CSVGGSPYEQYF. DNA of the CDR3: TGCAGCGTTGGAGGATCCCCCTACGAGCAGTACTTC. This chain links TRBV29-1 with TRBJ2-7; no clear D. Germline assignment: CDR1 SQVTM and CDR2 ANQGSEA. The CDR3 is 12 amino acids. Trimming stripped 4 bases from V and 2 bases from J, with 9 bases between.

This chain joins TRBV4-2 and TRBJ1-2; no clear D. Deletions cut 4 bases from V and 0 bases from J, with 12 bases between. CDR1 and CDR2 (germline): LGHNA, YNFKEQ. The CDR3 totals 15 residues. CDR3 bases: TGTGCCAGCAGCCTTCCGTCGGGAGCTAACTATGGCTACACCTTC. It yields the protein CASSLPSGANYGYTF.

The V and J genes are TRBV2 and TRBJ2-1; perhaps TRBD1 as D (5 bases). Trimming stripped 8 bases from V and 7 bases from J, with 12 bases between. Germline loops: CDR1 SNHLY, CDR2 FYNNEI. This CDR3 has 12 residues. The CDR3 nucleotides read TGTGCCAGCCTTCACAGGATGAATGAGCAGTTCTTC. Its translation is CASLHRMNEQFF.

V usage is TRBV4-1 and J usage is TRBJ2-5; D gene uncertain. Germline-derived CDR1 and CDR2 are MGHRA and YSYEKL. The CDR3 runs 11 residues. Trimming left V 5 bases short and J 4 bases short, with 5 bases between. The CDR3 coding sequence is TGCGCCAGCAGCTACGGAGAGACCCAGTACTTC. It is translated as CASSYGETQYF.

The V call is TRBV29-1, the J call TRBJ2-7, with 11 bases matching TRBD2. V dropped 6 bases and J dropped 1; count of bases not matched to a gene: 5. The CDR3 is made up of 14 amino acids. Germline assignment: CDR1 SQVTM and CDR2 ANQGSEA. The CDR3 spells CSVAGLADSYEQYF. Here the CDR3 DNA reads TGCAGCGTCGCGGGACTAGCGGATTCCTACGAGCAGTACTTC.

The V and J genes are TRBV7-9 and TRBJ2-6, with 9 bases identical to TRBD1. With V trimmed by 3 bases and J by 0 bases, 9 bases remained unmatched. Germline lookup yields CDR1 SEHNR and CDR2 FQNEAQ (reference sequence). The CDR3 totals 19 residues. The CDR3 DNA sequence: TGTGCCAGCAGCTTTCTGACAGGGGGGCCCCTCTCTGGGGCCAACGTCCTGACTTTC. It specifies CASSFLTGGPLSGANVLTF. The whole variable domain, remainder taken from reference TRBV7-9 and TRBJ2-6, is DTGVSQNPRHKITKRGQNVTFRCDPISEHNRLYWYRQTLGQGPEFLTYFQNEAQLEKSRLLSDRFSAERPKGSFSTLEIQRTEQGDSAMYLCASSFLTGGPLSGANVLTFGAGSRLTVL.

The chain combines TRBV30 with TRBJ1-1; D perhaps matches TRBD1 (6 bases). This CDR3 spans 14 amino acids. Trimming removed 7 bases at V and 5 bases at J, with 20 bases between. In germline, CDR1 is GTSNPN, CDR2 SVGIG (reference sequence). The CDR3, as DNA: TGTGCCTCGAAAACCGCGGGGGCAAGGACTGAAGCTTTCTTT. It encodes CASKTAGARTEAFF.

This chain connects TRBV5-1 to TRBJ2-3, with D tentatively TRBD2 (6 bases). CDR3 length equals 16 residues. Germline lookup yields CDR1 SGHRS and CDR2 YFSETQ. V shed 4 bases and J shed 7 bases, with 22 bases lying between them. CDR3 residues: CASSPNSGGVRYTQYF. DNA for the CDR3: TGCGCCAGCAGCCCCAATTCGGGCGGGGTTCGTTATACGCAGTATTTT.

J is TRBJ1-3 and V is TRBV7-6; a weak D match, TRBD1 (6 bases). The CDR3 runs 16 residues. With 2 bases removed from V and 1 base from J, the gap between germline ends came to 12 bases. The V gene's germline CDR1 is SGHVS and CDR2 FNYEAQ. CDR3 sequence: CASSLFTGSSGNTIYF. DNA of the CDR3: TGTGCCAGCAGCTTATTTACAGGGTCTTCTGGAAACACCATATATTTT.

The V gene is TRBV5-1, the J gene TRBJ1-1, with D possibly TRBD1 on 6 matching bases. The V and J ends lost 0 bases and 0 bases respectively, with 9 bases between them. CDR1 and CDR2 (germline): SGHRS, YFSETQ. This CDR3 spans 15 amino acids. The CDR3 DNA follows: TGCGCCAGCAGCTTGGACGGACAGCTGAACACTGAAGCTTTCTTT. This codes for CASSLDGQLNTEAFF.

V usage is TRBV7-9 and J usage is TRBJ2-7, with no clear D. CDR3 length equals 12 residues. With 1 base removed from V and 6 bases from J, the gap between germline ends came to 7 bases. CDR1 is SEHNR and CDR2 is FQNEAQ in the germline V gene (reference sequence). The CDR3 DNA reads TGTGCCAGCAGCTTAGGCCACGGCGAGCAGTACTTC. Protein product: CASSLGHGEQYF. The full variable domain, rest sourced from reference TRBV7-9 and TRBJ2-7, is DTGVSQNPRHKITKRGQNVTFRCDPISEHNRLYWYRQTLGQGPEFLTYFQNEAQLEKSRLLSDRFSAERPKGSFSTLEIQRTEQGDSAMYLCASSLGHGEQYFGPGTRLTVT.

V gene TRBV6-6 combines with J gene TRBJ1-3, with D perhaps TRBD1 (6 bases). V shed 6 bases and J shed 2 bases, with 11 bases lying between them. Germline-derived CDR1 and CDR2 are MNHNY and SVGAGI (reference sequence). CDR3 length: 14 amino acids. CDR3 coding DNA: TGTGCCAGCAGCAGGGCAGGGGCTGGAAACACCATATATTTT. This sequence encodes CASSRAGAGNTIYF.

The chain employs TRBV30 and TRBJ1-1, with 8 positions matching TRBD1. The CDR3 covers 13 residues. Germline V lookup: CDR1 GTSNPN, CDR2 SVGIG (reference sequence). Losses at the gene ends were 1 base for V and 4 bases for J; bases not matched to a gene: 2. For the CDR3, the DNA is TGTGCCTGGAGTGAACAGGGGGGCACTGAAGCTTTCTTT. It yields the protein CAWSEQGGTEAFF. Full variable domain (missing parts from reference TRBV30 and TRBJ1-1): SQTIHQWPATLVQPVGSPLSLECTVEGTSNPNLYWYRQAAGRGLQLLFYSVGIGQISSEVPQNLSASRPQDRQFILSSKKLLLSDSGFYLCAWSEQGGTEAFFGQGTRLTVV.

The chain has TRBV2 and TRBJ2-5; possibly TRBD2 for D (7 bases). Trimming left V 5 bases short and J 4 bases short, with 17 bases between. Germline V gene data show CDR1 as SNHLY and CDR2 as FYNNEI. The CDR3 runs 15 residues. Here the CDR3 DNA reads TGTGCCAGCAGTATGGTGAGGGGGGGCATAGAGACCCAGTACTTC. This translates into CASSMVRGGIETQYF.

The CDR3 spells CASSQQDHNSPLHF. The CDR3, as DNA: TGTGCCAGCAGTCAACAGGACCATAATTCACCCCTCCACTTT. This rearrangement joins TRBV6-5 to TRBJ1-6, with D maybe TRBD1 (5 bases). V was pared by 5 bases and J by 5 bases, with 10 bases between. The CDR3 extends over 14 amino acids. Germline V gene data show CDR1 as MNHEY and CDR2 as SVGAGI.

The chain combines TRBV19 with TRBJ1-2; D is unclear. V was shortened by 5 bases and J by 8 bases, with 12 bases between the two germline ends. This CDR3 has 12 residues. In germline, CDR1 is LNHDA, CDR2 SQIVND (reference sequence). As DNA, the CDR3 is TGTGCCAGTAGTGCCTCGGGAGGCGGCTACACCTTC. Its translation is CASSASGGGYTF.

Regarding this clone: The junction differs from germline at one of its ends, possibly a read error. The chain is built from TRBV7-9 and TRBJ1-4; D is undetermined. The V gene's germline CDR1 is SEHNR and CDR2 FQNEAQ (reference sequence). The CDR3 runs 15 residues. The DNA of the CDR3 is TGTTCCAGCAGTCCCTATGATGCAACTAATGAAAAACTGTTTTTT. Protein: CSSSPYDATNEKLFF.

The rearrangement joins TRBV19 to TRBJ1-5, with D possibly matching TRBD1 (6 bases). The V end was cut by 4 bases, the J end by 0 bases, with 13 bases between. There are 16 residues in the CDR3. Per the germline V gene, CDR1 is LNHDA and CDR2 is SQIVND (reference sequence). The DNA for the CDR3 is TGTGCCAGTAGTACAGGGGTGGTTTATAGCAATCAGCCCCAGCATTTT. As protein: CASSTGVVYSNQPQHF.